This TCR beta chain was found in a study of control samples from healthy donors and cancer patients. TCRdb's table, derived via immunoSEQ multiplex PCR, lists solely in-frame clones and lacks some. The table lists around 100,000 clones, roughly 89% of them singletons. The CDR3 covers 16 residues. V was pared by 4 bases and J by 2 bases, with 2 bases of the junction left unmatched. CDR1 is SNHLY and CDR2 is FYNNEI in the germline V gene. V gene TRBV2 combines with J gene TRBJ1-4; 12 bases align to TRBD1. Sequences were obtained from PBMCs. The source of this sequence is a man aged 55 to 70 with lung cancer. The CDR3 loop reads CASSGGQGATNEKLFF. DNA for the CDR3: TGTGCCAGCAGTGGGGGACAGGGGGCTACTAATGAAAAACTGTTTTTT. Supplemented by reference TRBV2 and TRBJ1-4, the full variable domain reads EPEVTQTPSHQVTQMGQEVILRCVPISNHLYFYWYRQILGQKVEFLVSFYNNEISEKSEIFDDQFSVERPDGSNFTLKIRSTKLEDSAMYFCASSGGQGATNEKLFFGSGTQLSVL.